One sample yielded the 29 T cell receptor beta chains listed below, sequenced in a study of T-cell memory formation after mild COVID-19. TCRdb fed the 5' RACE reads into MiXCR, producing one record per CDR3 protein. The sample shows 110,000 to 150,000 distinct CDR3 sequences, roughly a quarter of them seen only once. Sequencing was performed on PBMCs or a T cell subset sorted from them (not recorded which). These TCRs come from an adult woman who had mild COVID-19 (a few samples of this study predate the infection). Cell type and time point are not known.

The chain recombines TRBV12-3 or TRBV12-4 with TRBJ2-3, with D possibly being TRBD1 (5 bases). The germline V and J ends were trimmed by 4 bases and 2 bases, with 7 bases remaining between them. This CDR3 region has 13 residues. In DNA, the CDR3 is TGTGCCAGCAGTTCAGGGCCCACAGATACGCAGTATTTT. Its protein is CASSSGPTDTQYF.

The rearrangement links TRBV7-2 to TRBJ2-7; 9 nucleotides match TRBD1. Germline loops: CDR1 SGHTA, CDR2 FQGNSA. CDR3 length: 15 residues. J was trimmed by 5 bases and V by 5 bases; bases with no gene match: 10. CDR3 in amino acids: CASSPAPGQGHEQYF. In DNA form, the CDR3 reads TGTGCCAGCAGCCCAGCCCCGGGACAGGGCCACGAGCAGTACTTC.

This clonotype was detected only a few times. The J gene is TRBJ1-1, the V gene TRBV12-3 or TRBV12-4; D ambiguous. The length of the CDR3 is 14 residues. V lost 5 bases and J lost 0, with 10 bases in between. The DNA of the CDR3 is TGTGCCAGCAGTCCCATGATATTGAACACTGAAGCTTTCTTT. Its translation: CASSPMILNTEAFF.

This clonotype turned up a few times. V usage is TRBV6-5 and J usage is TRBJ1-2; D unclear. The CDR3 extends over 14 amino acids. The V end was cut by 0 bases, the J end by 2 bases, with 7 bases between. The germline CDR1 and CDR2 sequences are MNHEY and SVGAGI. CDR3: CASSYSKGNYGYTF. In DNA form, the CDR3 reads TGTGCCAGCAGTTACTCGAAAGGGAACTATGGCTACACCTTC.

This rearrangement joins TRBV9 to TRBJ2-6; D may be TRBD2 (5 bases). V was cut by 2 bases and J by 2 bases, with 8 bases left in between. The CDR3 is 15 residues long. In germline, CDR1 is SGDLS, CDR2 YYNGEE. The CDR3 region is CASSVFGTGANVLTF. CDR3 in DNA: TGTGCCAGCAGCGTCTTCGGGACTGGGGCCAACGTCCTGACTTTC.

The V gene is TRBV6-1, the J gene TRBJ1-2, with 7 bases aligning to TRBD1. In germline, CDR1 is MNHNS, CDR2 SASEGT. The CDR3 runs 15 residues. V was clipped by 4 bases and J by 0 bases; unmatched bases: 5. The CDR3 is CASSGPDRTNYGYTF. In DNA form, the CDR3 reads TGTGCCAGCAGTGGGCCGGACAGGACTAACTATGGCTACACCTTC.

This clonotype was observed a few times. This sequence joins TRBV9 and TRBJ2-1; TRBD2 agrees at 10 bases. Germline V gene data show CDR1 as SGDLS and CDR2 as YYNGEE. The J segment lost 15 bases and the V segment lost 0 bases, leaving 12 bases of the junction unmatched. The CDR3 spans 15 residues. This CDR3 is CASSVEGSGGSWRFF. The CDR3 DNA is TGTGCCAGCAGCGTAGAAGGTAGCGGGGGGTCATGGCGGTTCTTC. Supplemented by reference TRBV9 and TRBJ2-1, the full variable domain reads DSGVTQTPKHLITATGQRVTLRCSPRSGDLSVYWYQQSLDQGLQFLIQYYNGEERAKGNILERFSAQQFPDLHSELNLSSLELGDSALYFCASSVEGSGGSWRFFGPGTRLTVL.

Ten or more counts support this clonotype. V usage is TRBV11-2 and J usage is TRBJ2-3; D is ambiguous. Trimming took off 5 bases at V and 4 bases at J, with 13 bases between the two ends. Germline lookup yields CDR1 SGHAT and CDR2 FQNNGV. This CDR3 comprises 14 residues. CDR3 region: CASSPPGEADTQYF. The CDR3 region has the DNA TGTGCCAGCAGCCCCCCGGGCGAGGCAGATACGCAGTATTTT.

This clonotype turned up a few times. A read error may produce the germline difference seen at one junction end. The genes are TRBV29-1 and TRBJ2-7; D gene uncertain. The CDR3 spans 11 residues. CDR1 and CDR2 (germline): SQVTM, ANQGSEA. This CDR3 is CSVLDGYERYF. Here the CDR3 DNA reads TGCAGCGTCTTGGACGGATACGAGCGGTACTTC.

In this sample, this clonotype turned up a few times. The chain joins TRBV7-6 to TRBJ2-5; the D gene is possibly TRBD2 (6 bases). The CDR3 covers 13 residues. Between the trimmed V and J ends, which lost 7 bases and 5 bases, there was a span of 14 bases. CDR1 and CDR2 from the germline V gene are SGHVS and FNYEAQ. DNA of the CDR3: TGTGCCAGCATAGGCCCGGGGGAGGAGACCCAGTACTTC. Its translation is CASIGPGEETQYF.

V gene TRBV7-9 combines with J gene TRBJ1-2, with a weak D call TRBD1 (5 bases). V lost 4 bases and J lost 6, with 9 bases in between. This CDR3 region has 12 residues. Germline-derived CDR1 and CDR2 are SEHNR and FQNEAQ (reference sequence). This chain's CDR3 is CASSSGGNGYTF. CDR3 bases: TGTGCCAGCAGCTCCGGGGGGAATGGCTACACCTTC.

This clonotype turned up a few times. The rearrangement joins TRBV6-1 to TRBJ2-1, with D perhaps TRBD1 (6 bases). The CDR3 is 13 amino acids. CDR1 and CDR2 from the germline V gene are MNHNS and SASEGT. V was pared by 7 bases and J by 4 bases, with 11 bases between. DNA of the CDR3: TGTGCCAGCACTGGACAGCTATACAATGAGCAGTTCTTC. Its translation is CASTGQLYNEQFF.

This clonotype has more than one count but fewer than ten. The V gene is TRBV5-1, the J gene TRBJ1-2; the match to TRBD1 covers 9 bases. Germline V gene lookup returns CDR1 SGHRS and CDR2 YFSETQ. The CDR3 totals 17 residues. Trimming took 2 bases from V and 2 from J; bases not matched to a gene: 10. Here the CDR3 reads CASSLLIRDRENYGYTF. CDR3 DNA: TGCGCCAGCAGCTTACTTATCCGGGACAGGGAAAACTATGGCTACACCTTC.

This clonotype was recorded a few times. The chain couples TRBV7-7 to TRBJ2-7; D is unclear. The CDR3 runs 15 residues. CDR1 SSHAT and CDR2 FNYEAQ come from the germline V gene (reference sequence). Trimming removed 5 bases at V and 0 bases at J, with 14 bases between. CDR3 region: CASSVSTESSYEQYF. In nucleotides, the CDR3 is TGTGCCAGCAGCGTCTCGACGGAGAGCTCCTACGAGCAGTACTTC.

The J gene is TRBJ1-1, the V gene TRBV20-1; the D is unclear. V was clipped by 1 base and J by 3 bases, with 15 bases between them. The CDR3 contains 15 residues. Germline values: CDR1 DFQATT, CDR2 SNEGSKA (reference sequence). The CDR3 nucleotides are TGCAGTGCTAGAGGCAGGCTTCTAAGCGACACTGAAGCTTTCTTT. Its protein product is CSARGRLLSDTEAFF.

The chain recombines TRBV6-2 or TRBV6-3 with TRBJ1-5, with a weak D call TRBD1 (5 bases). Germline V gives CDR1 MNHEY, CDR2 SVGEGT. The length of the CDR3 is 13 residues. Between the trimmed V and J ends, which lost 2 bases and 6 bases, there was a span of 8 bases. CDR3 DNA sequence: TGTGCCAGCAGTTACCCCGGGGGTCAGCCCCAGCATTTT. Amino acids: CASSYPGGQPQHF.

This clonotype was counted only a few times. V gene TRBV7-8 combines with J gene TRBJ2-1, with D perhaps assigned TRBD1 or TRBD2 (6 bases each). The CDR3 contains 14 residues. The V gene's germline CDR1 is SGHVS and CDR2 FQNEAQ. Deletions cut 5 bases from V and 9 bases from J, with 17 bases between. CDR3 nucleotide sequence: TGTGCCAGCAGCGGGGGCGGAGGGAGGCTTGAGCAGTTCTTC. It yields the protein CASSGGGGRLEQFF.

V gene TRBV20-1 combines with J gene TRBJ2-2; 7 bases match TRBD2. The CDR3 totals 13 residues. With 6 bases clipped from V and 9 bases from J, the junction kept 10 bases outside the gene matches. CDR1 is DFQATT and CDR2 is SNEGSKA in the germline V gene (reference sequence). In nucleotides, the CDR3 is TGCAGTGCAGTCGGGAGGAGTACCAGGGAGCTGTTTTTT. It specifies CSAVGRSTRELFF.

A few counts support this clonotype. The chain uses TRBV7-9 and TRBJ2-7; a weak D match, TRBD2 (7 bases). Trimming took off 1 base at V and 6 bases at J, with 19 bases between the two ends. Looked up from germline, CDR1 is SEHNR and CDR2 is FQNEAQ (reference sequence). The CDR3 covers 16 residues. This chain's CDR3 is CASSLVPRGASGEQYF. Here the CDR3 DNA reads TGTGCCAGCAGCTTAGTTCCTCGGGGGGCCTCCGGCGAGCAGTACTTC. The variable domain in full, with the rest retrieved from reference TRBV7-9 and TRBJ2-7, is DTGVSQNPRHKITKRGQNVTFRCDPISEHNRLYWYRQTLGQGPEFLTYFQNEAQLEKSRLLSDRFSAERPKGSFSTLEIQRTEQGDSAMYLCASSLVPRGASGEQYFGPGTRLTVT.

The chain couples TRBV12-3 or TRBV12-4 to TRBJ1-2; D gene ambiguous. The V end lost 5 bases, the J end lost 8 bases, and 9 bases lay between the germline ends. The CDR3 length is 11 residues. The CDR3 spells CASSLGSGYTF. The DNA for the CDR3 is TGTGCCAGCAGTCTCGGAAGCGGCTACACCTTC.

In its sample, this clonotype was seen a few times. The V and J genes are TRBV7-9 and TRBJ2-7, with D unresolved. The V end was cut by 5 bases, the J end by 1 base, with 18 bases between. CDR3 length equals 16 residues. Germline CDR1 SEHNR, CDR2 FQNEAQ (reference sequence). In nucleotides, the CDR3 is TGTGCCAGCAGCGCCCCGTCTCTGTGGGAATCCTACGAGCAGTACTTC. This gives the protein CASSAPSLWESYEQYF.

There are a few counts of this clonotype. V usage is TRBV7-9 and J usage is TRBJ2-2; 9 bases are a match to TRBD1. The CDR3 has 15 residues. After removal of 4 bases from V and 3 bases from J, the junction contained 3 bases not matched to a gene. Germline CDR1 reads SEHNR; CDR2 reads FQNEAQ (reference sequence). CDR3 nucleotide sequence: TGTGCCAGCAGCTCGCGACAGGGGGACACCGGGGAGCTGTTTTTT. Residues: CASSSRQGDTGELFF.

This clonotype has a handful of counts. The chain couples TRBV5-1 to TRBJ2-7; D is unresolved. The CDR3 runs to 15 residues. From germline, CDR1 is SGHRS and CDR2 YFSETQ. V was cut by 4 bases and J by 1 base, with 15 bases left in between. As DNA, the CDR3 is TGCGCCAGCAGCACTTACAGCCTAGGATCCTACGAGCAGTACTTC. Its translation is CASSTYSLGSYEQYF.

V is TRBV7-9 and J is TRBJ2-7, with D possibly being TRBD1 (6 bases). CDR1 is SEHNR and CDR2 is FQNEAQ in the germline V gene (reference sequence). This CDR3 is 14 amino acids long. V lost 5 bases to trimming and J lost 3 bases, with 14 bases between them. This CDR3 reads CASSVPGQYYEQYF. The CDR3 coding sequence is TGTGCCAGCAGCGTCCCGGGACAATACTACGAGCAGTACTTC.

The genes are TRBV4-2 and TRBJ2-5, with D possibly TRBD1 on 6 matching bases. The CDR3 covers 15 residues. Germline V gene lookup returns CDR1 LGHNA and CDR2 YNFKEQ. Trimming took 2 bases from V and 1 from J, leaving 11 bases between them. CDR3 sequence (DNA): TGTGCCAGCAGCCAACAATGGACAGTCCAAGAGACCCAGTACTTC. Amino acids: CASSQQWTVQETQYF.

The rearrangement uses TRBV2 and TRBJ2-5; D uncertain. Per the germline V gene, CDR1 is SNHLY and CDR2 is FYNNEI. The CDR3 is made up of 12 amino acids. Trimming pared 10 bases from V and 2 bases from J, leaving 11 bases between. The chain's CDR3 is CATVRVQETQYF. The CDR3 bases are TGTGCCACGGTTCGAGTTCAAGAGACCCAGTACTTC.

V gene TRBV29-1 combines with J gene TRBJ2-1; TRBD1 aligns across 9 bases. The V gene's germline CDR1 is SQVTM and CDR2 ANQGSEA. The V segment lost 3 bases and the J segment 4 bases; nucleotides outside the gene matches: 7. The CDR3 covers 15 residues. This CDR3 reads CSVERPGQGYNEQFF. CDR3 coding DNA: TGCAGCGTTGAGCGGCCGGGACAGGGTTACAATGAGCAGTTCTTC.

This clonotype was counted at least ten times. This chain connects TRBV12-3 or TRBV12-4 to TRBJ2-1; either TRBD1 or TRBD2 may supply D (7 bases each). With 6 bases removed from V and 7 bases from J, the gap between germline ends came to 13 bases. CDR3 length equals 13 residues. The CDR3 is CASSSGGGNEQFF. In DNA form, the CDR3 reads TGTGCCAGCAGCTCAGGGGGGGGGAATGAGCAGTTCTTC.

As DNA, the CDR3 is TGTGCCATCAGTGAGGGCCGGGACCTACCGGGTGAAAAACTGTTTTTT. Translating it yields CAISEGRDLPGEKLFF. V and J are TRBV10-3 and TRBJ1-4; perhaps TRBD1 as D (5 bases). Germline CDR1 and CDR2: ENHRY and SYGVKD. The CDR3 sequence is 16 residues long. V was cut by 2 bases and J by 7 bases, with 17 bases left in between.